The 2 T cell receptor beta chains listed next were all sequenced from one sample in a study of CD8 T cells in Susac syndrome. RNA totalling about 0.45 to 1 ug underwent reverse transcription with random hexamers. TCRdb re-called the immunoSEQ multiplex PCR reads with MiXCR, one entry per CDR3 protein. The data contain fewer than 300,000 distinct CDR3 sequences, 85% of them singletons. The sequenced sample was CD8+ T cells from PBMCs. The receptor source for this set is a human donor with multiple sclerosis.

V usage is TRBV7-2 and J usage is TRBJ2-5; a weak D match, TRBD2 (6 bases). The germline CDR1 and CDR2 sequences are SGHTA and FQGNSA. Trimming cost V 2 bases and J 4 bases, with 8 bases left between them. The CDR3 is made up of 13 amino acids. CDR3 protein: CASSLLEGETQYF. In DNA, the CDR3 is TGTGCCAGCAGCTTATTGGAGGGAGAGACCCAGTACTTC.

The V gene is TRBV27, the J gene TRBJ1-1; D remains unclear. The germline CDR1 and CDR2 sequences are MNHEY and SMNVEV (reference sequence). Trimming left V 3 bases short and J 2 bases short, with 13 bases between. The CDR3 has 15 residues. CDR3 residues: CASSLSSYGNTEAFF. The CDR3, as DNA: TGTGCCAGCAGTTTGTCGTCGTACGGAAACACTGAAGCTTTCTTT.